The clone carrying this T cell receptor beta chain occurred many times. Its antigen remains unknown. This specimen comes from a study of CD8 T cells in ankylosing spondylitis. General study results and limits: Several highly homologous variants formed a TCR beta motif that appeared characteristic of ankylosing spondylitis blood.

TCRdb ran MiXCR on the 5' RACE reads and lists one entry per CDR3 protein. The table shows about 460,000 distinct CDR3 sequences, with about 5.7% occurring only once. This CDR3 has 15 amino acids. The V and J ends lost 4 bases and 0 bases respectively, with 8 bases between them. Germline CDR1 SGDLS, CDR2 YYNGEE. J is TRBJ2-6 and V is TRBV9; D not resolved. The sample was blood, either unsorted or a sorted T cell fraction (not recorded which). The TCR sequence derives from a male donor with ankylosing spondylitis. The CDR3 reads CASSLTTSGANVLTF. DNA for the CDR3: TGTGCCAGCAGCCTGACAACCTCTGGGGCCAACGTCCTGACTTTC.